The 27 T cell receptor beta chains below come from one sample, sequenced in a study of CD8 T cells in ankylosing spondylitis. Study-wide findings and caveats: Ankylosing spondylitis blood appeared to be characterized by a TCR beta motif of roughly eight highly homologous variants.

These receptors are not linked to any known antigen. MiXCR, applied by TCRdb to the 5' RACE reads, yields one record per CDR3 protein. The repertoire includes under 950,000 distinct CDR3 sequences, about 20% of them detected once, and 15% to 20% sits in the top ten. The sequenced sample consisted of blood, either unsorted or a sorted T cell fraction (not recorded which). The receptors come from a male donor with ankylosing spondylitis.

This clonotype was seen more than once but under ten times. This chain joins TRBV30 and TRBJ2-1; a possible D gene is TRBD2 (8 bases). The V end lost 3 bases, the J end lost 8 bases, and 32 bases lay between the germline ends. The germline CDR1 and CDR2 sequences are GTSNPN and SVGIG (reference sequence). The CDR3 covers 19 residues. CDR3 protein: CAWRGTVDRTGLVVYEQFF. DNA for the CDR3: TGTGCCTGGAGAGGGACAGTGGACAGAACGGGACTAGTCGTCTATGAGCAGTTCTTC. Using reference TRBV30 and TRBJ2-1 for the parts outside the CDR3, the full variable domain is SQTIHQWPATLVQPVGSPLSLECTVEGTSNPNLYWYRQAAGRGLQLLFYSVGIGQISSEVPQNLSASRPQDRQFILSSKKLLLSDSGFYLCAWRGTVDRTGLVVYEQFFGPGTRLTVL.

The chain recombines TRBV4-3 with TRBJ1-3; D remains ambiguous. Trimming took 1 base from V and 0 from J, leaving 7 bases between them. Germline assignment: CDR1 LGHNA and CDR2 YSLEER. CDR3 size: 15 residues. CDR3 in amino acids: CASSQGYNSGNTIYF. In DNA form, the CDR3 reads TGCGCCAGCAGCCAAGGGTACAACTCTGGAAACACCATATATTTT.

The chain employs TRBV3-1 and TRBJ2-1, with D maybe TRBD2 (6 bases). The ends were cut back, 1 base at V and 9 bases at J, with 13 bases in the middle. The CDR3 has 14 amino acids. CDR1 is LGHDT and CDR2 is YNNKEL in the germline V gene (reference sequence). The CDR3 DNA reads as TGTGCCAGCAGCCAAGGTAGGAGGGCCGGTGAGCAGTTCTTC. It codes for CASSQGRRAGEQFF.

The rearrangement uses TRBV20-1 and TRBJ2-6; 7 bases line up with TRBD2. The V gene's germline CDR1 is DFQATT and CDR2 SNEGSKA (reference sequence). This CDR3 region has 16 residues. Germline trimming cut 2 bases from V and 2 bases from J; bases unmatched to any gene: 6. CDR3 in DNA: TGCAGTGCTAGATCGGGGGGTCGCGCTGGGGCCAACGTCCTGACTTTC. This gives the protein CSARSGGRAGANVLTF.

A few counts support this clonotype. V is TRBV20-1 and J is TRBJ2-7; the match to TRBD2 covers 10 bases. V lost 0 bases, J lost 4 bases, and 9 bases stayed unmatched. The CDR3 contains 16 residues. The germline V gene has CDR1 DFQATT and CDR2 SNEGSKA (reference sequence). The CDR3 DNA sequence: TGCAGTGCTAGAGATCTGAGGCTAGCGGGAGTTTACGAGCAGTACTTC. Residues: CSARDLRLAGVYEQYF.

The J gene is TRBJ2-7, the V gene TRBV7-9, with D possibly being TRBD1 (6 bases). The CDR3 totals 14 residues. Between the trimmed V and J ends, which lost 1 base and 3 bases, there was a span of 10 bases. Germline CDR1 is SEHNR and CDR2 is FQNEAQ (reference sequence). This CDR3 is CASSLEEQGYEQYF. The DNA for the CDR3 is TGTGCCAGCAGCTTAGAAGAACAGGGCTACGAGCAGTACTTC.

This clonotype showed up just a few times. The V call is TRBV7-8, the J call TRBJ2-5; no definite D call. Trimming took 1 base from V and 0 from J, leaving 9 bases between them. This CDR3 has 15 residues. Germline CDR1 and CDR2: SGHVS and FQNEAQ. The CDR3 DNA follows: TGTGCCAGCAGCTTAGATTTAAGACACCAAGAGACCCAGTACTTC. Its translation is CASSLDLRHQETQYF.

Comment on this clonotype: Germline is not matched at one junction end, which may reflect a read error. This chain links TRBV4-1 with TRBJ2-7; TRBD1 aligns across 10 bases. Germline-derived CDR1 and CDR2 are MGHRA and YSYEKL. CDR3 length: 16 amino acids. CDR3 DNA: TGCGCCAGCAGCTATTTCTCCGGGACAGGGGACTACGAGCAGTACTTT. Translation: CASSYFSGTGDYEQYF.

The rearrangement links TRBV6-2 or TRBV6-3 to TRBJ2-2; 12 bases match TRBD2. J lost 0 bases, V lost 1 base, and 0 bases had no gene match. The CDR3 contains 17 residues. In germline, CDR1 is MNHEY, CDR2 SVGEGT. The CDR3 protein is CASSYWTSGANTGELFF. The CDR3 DNA sequence: TGTGCCAGCAGTTACTGGACTAGCGGGGCGAACACCGGGGAGCTGTTTTTT.

This clonotype was detected ten times or more. The chain combines TRBV12-3 or TRBV12-4 with TRBJ2-1, with D hard to call. V was trimmed by 3 bases and J by 4 bases, leaving 13 bases between them. The CDR3 is 15 residues long. The DNA of the CDR3 is TGTGCCAGCAGTTTTTCTGCTAGTTCTTACAATGAGCAGTTCTTC. This encodes CASSFSASSYNEQFF.

V usage is TRBV18 and J usage is TRBJ1-1, with 10 nucleotides matching TRBD1. This CDR3 is built from 19 residues. V lost 1 base, J lost 0 bases, and 11 bases stayed unmatched. CDR1 and CDR2 from the germline V gene are KGHSH and LQKENI. The CDR3 DNA follows: TGTGCCAGCTCACCACGACAGGGGGCAAAGAGGACAATGAACACTGAAGCTTTCTTT. Protein sequence: CASSPRQGAKRTMNTEAFF. The complete variable domain, with remaining parts taken from reference TRBV18 and TRBJ1-1, reads NAGVMQNPRHLVRRRGQEARLRCSPMKGHSHVYWYRQLPEEGLKFMVYLQKENIIDESGMPKERFSAEFPKEGPSILRIQQVVRGDSAAYFCASSPRQGAKRTMNTEAFFGQGTRLTVV.

The sample holds a few counts of this clonotype. The V call is TRBV29-1, the J call TRBJ2-1; TRBD2 aligns across 7 bases. Looked up from germline, CDR1 is SQVTM and CDR2 is ANQGSEA. This CDR3 comprises 13 residues. The CDR3 DNA is TGCGTCATAACTAGCGTTTCCTACAATGAGCAGTTCTTC. This codes for CVITSVSYNEQFF.

This clonotype has just a few counts. V and J are TRBV7-6 and TRBJ1-4, with D hard to call. This CDR3 comprises 14 residues. V lost 5 bases and J lost 6, with 13 bases in between. Germline V gene sequence: CDR1 SGHVS, CDR2 FNYEAQ. The CDR3 reads CASSAVIGYEKLFF. CDR3 sequence (DNA): TGTGCCAGCAGCGCCGTTATAGGGTATGAAAAACTGTTTTTT.

This clonotype was seen more than once but under ten times. The CDR3 region is CSARTSGVVEQYF. In nucleotides, the CDR3 is TGCAGTGCTAGGACTAGCGGGGTGGTCGAGCAGTACTTC. The genes are TRBV20-1 and TRBJ2-7, with 11 bases lining up with TRBD2. V was clipped by 3 bases and J by 6 bases; unmatched bases: 4. CDR1 and CDR2 from the germline V gene are DFQATT and SNEGSKA (reference sequence). CDR3 length: 13 amino acids.

The table lists this clonotype with a few counts. V gene TRBV9 combines with J gene TRBJ2-1; no definite D call. Germline CDR1 is SGDLS and CDR2 is YYNGEE. There are 16 residues in the CDR3. The germline V and J ends were trimmed by 2 bases and 0 bases, with 12 bases remaining between them. The CDR3 spells CASSVSPESSYNEQFF. CDR3 DNA sequence: TGTGCCAGCAGCGTGTCTCCCGAAAGCTCCTACAATGAGCAGTTCTTC.

Only a few counts were recorded for this clonotype. The chain recombines TRBV12-3 or TRBV12-4 with TRBJ2-3; D is ambiguous. V gave up 3 bases and J gave up 3 bases, with 10 bases separating them. The CDR3 length is 14 residues. The CDR3 reads CASSLRPITDTQYF. DNA of the CDR3: TGTGCCAGCAGTTTGCGGCCGATTACAGATACGCAGTATTTT.

This clonotype was detected a few times. This sequence joins TRBV5-1 and TRBJ2-7; 7 bases align to TRBD1. The CDR3 covers 15 residues. Germline lookup yields CDR1 SGHRS and CDR2 YFSETQ. V lost 4 bases, J lost 3 bases, and 10 bases stayed unmatched. The CDR3 protein is CASSPDRVDLYEQYF. CDR3 DNA sequence: TGCGCCAGCAGCCCCGACAGGGTCGACCTCTACGAGCAGTACTTC.

The chain couples TRBV9 to TRBJ2-3; D is uncertain. Germline V gene lookup returns CDR1 SGDLS and CDR2 YYNGEE. The CDR3 contains 14 residues. Trimming took 3 bases from V and 0 from J, leaving 8 bases between them. CDR3 sequence (DNA): TGTGCCAGCAGCGCCCTGGAGAGCACAGATACGCAGTATTTT. Its translation: CASSALESTDTQYF.

This clonotype was counted between two and nine times. This chain joins TRBV20-1 and TRBJ2-3, with a weak D call TRBD2 (7 bases). Trimming removed 6 bases from V and 2 bases from J, with 21 bases in between. This CDR3 contains 16 residues. Looked up from germline, CDR1 is DFQATT and CDR2 is SNEGSKA (reference sequence). DNA for the CDR3: TGCAGTGCCTCAGGGGCGAGCGGGGTTACCACAGATACGCAGTATTTT. It encodes CSASGASGVTTDTQYF.

V usage is TRBV27 and J usage is TRBJ1-6; D is possibly TRBD1 (6 bases). The V end lost 5 bases, the J end lost 10 bases, and 15 bases lay between the germline ends. The CDR3 is 14 amino acids. CDR1 and CDR2 (germline): MNHEY, SMNVEV (reference sequence). The CDR3, as DNA: TGTGCCAGCAGTATACAGGGCTTCCCATCACCCCTCCACTTT. As protein: CASSIQGFPSPLHF.

This clonotype was seen a handful of times. The chain has TRBV4-2 and TRBJ1-6; possible D gene TRBD1, 5 bases. Trimming shortened V by 0 bases and J by 7 bases, and 10 bases separated the two germline ends. Germline CDR1 is LGHNA and CDR2 is YNFKEQ. The CDR3 is made up of 15 amino acids. CDR3 in amino acids: CASSQDGWGNSPLHF. CDR3 coding DNA: TGTGCCAGCAGCCAAGACGGGTGGGGGAATTCACCCCTCCACTTT.

This clonotype has just a few counts. The chain links TRBV20-1 to TRBJ2-7, with 14 positions matching TRBD2. V lost 6 bases to trimming and J lost 5 bases; unmatched junction nucleotides: 15. The CDR3 length is 17 residues. Looked up from germline, CDR1 is DFQATT and CDR2 is SNEGSKA (reference sequence). The CDR3 nucleotides read TGCAGTGCAAAAGCTTACGGGACTAGCGGGAGTACCCACGAGCAGTACTTC. Amino acids: CSAKAYGTSGSTHEQYF.

This CDR3 is CASSETSARSYEQYF. Written as DNA, the CDR3 is TGTGCCAGCAGTGAAACGAGCGCAAGGTCCTACGAGCAGTACTTC. The V call is TRBV2, the J call TRBJ2-7; D not certain. The ends were cut back, 2 bases at V and 1 base at J, with 12 bases in the middle. The CDR3 is made up of 15 amino acids. Germline assignment: CDR1 SNHLY and CDR2 FYNNEI.

This chain links TRBV5-1 with TRBJ2-7, with TRBD2 identical over 7 bases. Germline loops: CDR1 SGHRS, CDR2 YFSETQ. V was clipped by 7 bases and J by 7 bases; unmatched bases: 5. CDR3 length: 11 amino acids. Written as DNA, the CDR3 is TGCGCCAGCGATTCCGGGGGGGAGCAGTACTTC. The encoded protein is CASDSGGEQYF.

The genes are TRBV3-1 and TRBJ1-2, with 7 bases matching TRBD1. CDR3 length equals 15 residues. Germline CDR1 reads LGHDT; CDR2 reads YNNKEL (reference sequence). V lost 2 bases to trimming and J lost 7 bases; unmatched junction nucleotides: 10. CDR3 in amino acids: CASSQHGTEGFGYTF. The DNA of the CDR3 is TGTGCCAGCAGCCAACACGGGACAGAAGGGTTTGGCTACACCTTC.

This clonotype was picked up a small number of times. The gene calls are TRBV20-1 and TRBJ1-4; D perhaps matches TRBD1 (5 bases). This CDR3 has 13 residues. The germline gives CDR1 DFQATT, CDR2 SNEGSKA (reference sequence). V lost 3 bases to trimming and J lost 4 bases, with 9 bases between them. This CDR3 reads CSASKGHNEKLFF. As DNA, the CDR3 is TGCAGTGCTAGTAAGGGGCATAATGAAAAACTGTTTTTT.

The V call is TRBV7-2, the J call TRBJ1-1; D is undetermined. This CDR3 has 13 residues. V lost 2 bases, J lost 4 bases, and 8 bases lay in between. From germline, CDR1 is SGHTA and CDR2 FQGNSA. CDR3: CASSLLIGTEAFF. CDR3 DNA: TGTGCCAGCAGCTTACTTATTGGCACTGAAGCTTTCTTT.